The 11 T cell receptor beta chains given below trace back to one sample, sequenced in a study of blood T cell repertoires in COVID-19. Profiling relied on immunoSEQ multiplex PCR, and the TCRdb table lists in-frame clones only, not all of them. The sample has approximately 12,000 clones, over 75% seen once. Sequences were obtained from peripheral blood. The receptors were gathered from a human donor in a cohort sampled during active COVID-19.

The chain has TRBV15 and TRBJ1-1, with D perhaps matching TRBD1 (6 bases). Trimming stripped 3 bases from V and 0 bases from J, with 11 bases between. This CDR3 comprises 15 residues. The germline V gene encodes CDR1 LNHNV and CDR2 YYDKDF (reference sequence). DNA of the CDR3: TGTGCCACCAGCAGGCTGCAGGGGCTGAACACTGAAGCTTTCTTT. Translation: CATSRLQGLNTEAFF.

Turning to this clone: One end of the junction varies from germline; a read error may be responsible. The chain employs TRBV2 and TRBJ1-1, with no clear D. This CDR3 has 14 residues. Germline CDR1 SNHLY, CDR2 FYNNEI. The CDR3 coding sequence is TGTGCCAGCAGGGAAGGGCTGATGAACACTGAAGCTTTCTTT. It is translated as CASREGLMNTEAFF.

The V gene is TRBV13, the J gene TRBJ2-3; 9 bases line up with TRBD1. The junction had 8 bases not matched to a gene; V was cut back by 5 bases and J by 5 bases. Germline V gene data show CDR1 as PRHDT and CDR2 as FYEKMQ (reference sequence). This CDR3 contains 15 residues. CDR3 sequence: CASSTWDRVRDTQYF. CDR3 sequence (DNA): TGTGCCAGCAGCACCTGGGACAGGGTCAGAGATACGCAGTATTTT.

This rearrangement joins TRBV5-8 to TRBJ2-1; tentatively, D is TRBD2 (6 bases). Germline loops: CDR1 SGHTS, CDR2 YDEGEE. The CDR3 runs 12 residues. V dropped 4 bases and J dropped 8 bases, with 10 bases sitting between them. The CDR3 DNA reads TGTGCCAGCAGCCCCGCTAGCGATGAGCAGTTCTTC. Amino acids: CASSPASDEQFF.

The chain recombines TRBV27 with TRBJ1-6, with 7 bases that match TRBD1. V gave up 3 bases and J gave up 3 bases; unmatched junction bases: 14. Germline-derived CDR1 and CDR2 are MNHEY and SMNVEV (reference sequence). The CDR3 sequence is 19 residues long. In DNA form, the CDR3 reads TGTGCCAGCAGTTTGTGGGGACAGACGACCTTATTCTATAATTCACCCCTCCACTTT. The encoded protein is CASSLWGQTTLFYNSPLHF.

The chain is built from TRBV10-2 and TRBJ1-5; 8 bases line up with TRBD1. This CDR3 comprises 14 residues. Trimming removed 8 bases from V and 2 bases from J; junction bases left unmatched: 5. CDR1 is WSHSY and CDR2 is SAAADI in the germline V gene. CDR3 protein: CASGQGGGNQPQHF. The CDR3 nucleotides are TGCGCCAGCGGACAGGGTGGAGGCAATCAGCCCCAGCATTTT.

The chain uses TRBV14 and TRBJ2-7; the D gene is possibly TRBD1 (7 bases). V dropped 0 bases and J dropped 6 bases, with 30 bases sitting between them. Germline lookup yields CDR1 SGHDN and CDR2 FVKESK. The CDR3 is 20 amino acids. The CDR3, as DNA: TGTGCCAGCAGCCAAGATTTTGGTGCGGGCGGGGCCGACAGGACAGGCGAGCAGTACTTC. This encodes CASSQDFGAGGADRTGEQYF. The complete variable domain, with remaining parts taken from reference TRBV14 and TRBJ2-7, reads EAGVTQFPSHSVIEKGQTVTLRCDPISGHDNLYWYRRVMGKEIKFLLHFVKESKQDESGMPNNRFLAERTGGTYSTLKVQPAELEDSGVYFCASSQDFGAGGADRTGEQYFGPGTRLTVT.

This chain uses TRBV9 with TRBJ2-1; the match to TRBD2 covers 7 bases. J lost 0 bases, V lost 3 bases, and 6 bases had no gene match. The CDR3 extends over 16 amino acids. Germline assignment: CDR1 SGDLS and CDR2 YYNGEE. CDR3 amino acids: CASSAGGFLSYNEQFF. CDR3 in DNA: TGTGCCAGCAGCGCCGGGGGGTTCCTCTCCTACAATGAGCAGTTCTTC.

J is TRBJ1-6 and V is TRBV9; D gene uncertain. Trimming cost V 0 bases and J 10 bases, with 11 bases left between them. CDR3 length: 14 residues. Germline V gives CDR1 SGDLS, CDR2 YYNGEE. The CDR3 nucleotides read TGTGCCAGCAGCGTAGATCGCAGGCACTCACCCCTCCACTTT. This codes for CASSVDRRHSPLHF.

The chain employs TRBV30 and TRBJ1-5, with 10 bases identical to TRBD1. CDR1 and CDR2 (germline): GTSNPN, SVGIG (reference sequence). V lost 1 base to trimming and J lost 6 bases; unmatched junction nucleotides: 12. The CDR3 sequence is 17 residues long. The chain's CDR3 is CAWSAPASGTGAQPQHF. DNA of the CDR3: TGTGCCTGGAGTGCCCCCGCCTCCGGGACAGGGGCTCAGCCCCAGCATTTT.

The chain has TRBV5-1 and TRBJ1-4; no reliable D call. V lost 3 bases and J 0 bases, leaving 6 bases between the germline ends. The germline V gene has CDR1 SGHRS and CDR2 YFSETQ. CDR3 length equals 14 residues. CDR3 loop: CASSYLATNEKLFF. The CDR3 nucleotides read TGCGCCAGCAGCTATCTAGCAACTAATGAAAAACTGTTTTTT.